Shown below are 5 T cell receptor beta chains from a single sample sequenced in a study of OX40 agonist ivuxolimab in advanced cancers. The method was immunoSEQ multiplex PCR; TCRdb's version includes in-frame clones alone and lacks a portion of them. In the table there are under 100,000 clones, about 88% of which are singletons. The sequenced sample was CD4+ or CD8+ T cells sorted from blood, obtained in a trial of the OX40 agonist ivuxolimab. These TCRs come from an adult with an advanced solid tumor such as melanoma, head and neck, liver or kidney cancer.

This chain's CDR3 is CASSGTYSNQPQHF. CDR3 DNA sequence: TGTGCCAGTAGTGGAACTTATAGCAATCAGCCCCAGCATTTT. The chain uses TRBV19 and TRBJ1-5, with unresolved D. V lost 5 bases and J 0 bases, leaving 8 bases between the germline ends. There are 14 residues in the CDR3. Germline V CDR1 and CDR2: LNHDA, SQIVND (reference sequence).

V and J are TRBV7-2 and TRBJ2-3; possibly TRBD2 for D (5 bases). CDR1 and CDR2 (germline): SGHTA, FQGNSA. This CDR3 region has 12 residues. V lost 4 bases to trimming and J lost 5 bases, with 7 bases between them. CDR3 protein: CASSSGRDTQYF. The CDR3 nucleotides read TGTGCCAGCAGCTCGGGGAGAGATACGCAGTATTTT. The whole variable domain, filled in from reference TRBV7-2 and TRBJ2-3, reads GAGVSQSPSNKVTEKGKDVELRCDPISGHTALYWYRQSLGQGLEFLIYFQGNSAPDKSGLPSDRFSAERTGGSVSTLTIQRTQQEDSAVYLCASSSGRDTQYFGPGTRLTVL.

The chain employs TRBV5-4 and TRBJ2-3, with 12 bases matching TRBD2. The germline V gene encodes CDR1 SGHNT and CDR2 YYREEE (reference sequence). This CDR3 region has 15 residues. V lost 4 bases and J lost 4; bases outside the gene matches: 4. The CDR3 loop is CASSPLAGGPDTQYF. CDR3 sequence (DNA): TGTGCCAGCAGCCCGCTAGCGGGAGGGCCAGATACGCAGTATTTT.

This chain connects TRBV4-1 to TRBJ2-3, with TRBD2 identical over 8 bases. The germline gives CDR1 MGHRA, CDR2 YSYEKL. With V trimmed by 8 bases and J by 2 bases, 15 bases remained unmatched. The CDR3 is made up of 17 amino acids. CDR3 nucleotides: TGCGCCAGCGGGGCACTTGGGAGAGCGGGGGACACAGATACGCAGTATTTT. As protein: CASGALGRAGDTDTQYF.

The V and J genes are TRBV19 and TRBJ1-5; TRBD1 agrees at 7 bases. J was trimmed by 3 bases and V by 3 bases; bases with no gene match: 8. This CDR3 has 16 residues. Per germline, CDR1 LNHDA and CDR2 SQIVND (reference sequence). This chain's CDR3 is CASSILTGWNNQPQHF. The CDR3 DNA is TGTGCCAGTAGTATTCTGACAGGGTGGAACAATCAGCCCCAGCATTTT.